This paragraph covers one T cell receptor beta chain sequence. The sample comes from a study of Ad26.COV2.S vaccination and SARS-CoV-2 variants. Study context: Recipients of Ad26.COV2.S got it intramuscularly, once or twice 56 days apart.

The treatment was: around 19 received Ad26.COV2.S at low or high dose, single or two shots; about 5 received placebo; per-sample allocation not given. Samples analyzed were those drawn on day 63 after the first vaccine or placebo injection. Profiled with immunoSEQ multiplex PCR; TCRdb holds only in-frame clones, not every one. The sample contains roughly 380,000 clones, around 90% of which appear only once. Trimming left V 2 bases short and J 2 bases short, with 4 bases between. The CDR3 covers 13 residues. Germline lookup yields CDR1 GTSNPN and CDR2 SVGIG (reference sequence). The source was peripheral blood, collected in a trial of Ad26.COV2.S vaccine versus placebo. V usage is TRBV30 and J usage is TRBJ1-6, with D uncertain. The clonotype comes from a person between 18 and 59 years old who received the Ad26.COV2.S COVID-19 vaccine or a placebo. The CDR3, as DNA: TGTGCCTGGAGTCGGGCCTATAATTCACCCCTCCACTTT. Its protein product is CAWSRAYNSPLHF. Filled out from reference TRBV30 and TRBJ1-6, the complete variable domain reads SQTIHQWPATLVQPVGSPLSLECTVEGTSNPNLYWYRQAAGRGLQLLFYSVGIGQISSEVPQNLSASRPQDRQFILSSKKLLLSDSGFYLCAWSRAYNSPLHFGNGTRLTVT.